This passage covers 15 T cell receptor beta chains from one sample sequenced in a study of blood T cells in healthy people across ages. The use of a sample-barcoded 5' primer and a J-beta primer mix characterized a second PCR of about 6 to 12 cycles. TCRdb reprocessed the 5' RACE reads via MiXCR and lists one record per CDR3 protein. The table lists 700,000 to 800,000 distinct CDR3 sequences, around 40% of them singletons. Sequenced: blood. The origin of the receptors is a woman aged 55-69 years in good health.

This clonotype was seen many times. J is TRBJ2-1 and V is TRBV5-1, with 13 bases matching TRBD2. V trimming: 5 bases; J trimming: 5 bases; junction bases outside the gene matches: 7. Germline CDR1 and CDR2: SGHRS and YFSETQ. This CDR3 contains 16 residues. The CDR3 DNA is TGCGCCAGCAGGCAAACCGGGACTAGCGGGGACAATGAGCAGTTCTTC. This encodes CASRQTGTSGDNEQFF.

The CDR3 nucleotides are TGTGCCAGCAGTTTTGGAACAGAGCAAAATTCACCCCTCCACTTT. Amino acids: CASSFGTEQNSPLHF. The chain carries TRBV28 and TRBJ1-6; D gene ambiguous. Germline V gene sequence: CDR1 MDHEN, CDR2 SYDVKM. This CDR3 comprises 15 residues. V was cut by 3 bases and J by 7 bases, with 13 bases left in between.

This clonotype was seen a handful of times. The CDR3 sequence is CASRIGTSGAYEQYF. CDR3 coding DNA: TGTGCCAGCAGAATAGGGACTAGCGGGGCCTACGAGCAGTACTTC. The chain uses TRBV6-2 or TRBV6-3 and TRBJ2-7; 13 nucleotides agree with TRBD2. There are 15 residues in the CDR3. CDR1 and CDR2 (germline): MNHEY, SVGEGT. V trimming: 6 bases; J trimming: 2 bases; junction bases outside the gene matches: 4.

The chain carries TRBV20-1 and TRBJ1-2; the D gene is possibly TRBD1 (6 bases). V lost 3 bases and J 6 bases, leaving 11 bases between the germline ends. The CDR3 is 12 residues long. CDR1 DFQATT and CDR2 SNEGSKA come from the germline V gene (reference sequence). For the CDR3, the DNA is TGCAGTGCTAGTCAGGGGCAAGATGGCTACACCTTC. This codes for CSASQGQDGYTF.

This clonotype occurred a few times. The rearrangement uses TRBV19 and TRBJ2-7, with D tentatively TRBD2 (5 bases). The germline V gene encodes CDR1 LNHDA and CDR2 SQIVND (reference sequence). The V end lost 4 bases, the J end lost 0 bases, and 16 bases lay between the germline ends. CDR3 length: 16 residues. In DNA, the CDR3 is TGTGCCAGTAGTACTCCTCTGGCGGGCTCCTCCTACGAGCAGTACTTC. Amino acid sequence: CASSTPLAGSSYEQYF.

The rearrangement joins TRBV20-1 to TRBJ2-5; 11 nucleotides agree with TRBD2. Per germline, CDR1 DFQATT and CDR2 SNEGSKA (reference sequence). The CDR3 has 14 residues. The ends lost 8 bases at V and 1 base at J; junction bases unmatched: 6. The CDR3 DNA reads as TGCAGTACCAGTGGGACTAGCGGCCAAGAGACCCAGTACTTC. Translating gives CSTSGTSGQETQYF.

The V call is TRBV7-2, the J call TRBJ2-3; no clear D gene. CDR1 and CDR2 (germline): SGHTA, FQGNSA. The V end was cut by 5 bases, the J end by 0 bases, with 18 bases between. CDR3 length: 17 amino acids. The CDR3 here is CASSIVISRLSTDTQYF. Written as DNA, the CDR3 is TGTGCCAGCAGCATAGTAATAAGCCGACTCAGCACAGATACGCAGTATTTT.

This chain uses TRBV2 with TRBJ1-1; weak D call: TRBD1 (6 bases). Trimming removed 6 bases from V and 4 bases from J, with 18 bases in between. The length of the CDR3 is 15 residues. In germline, CDR1 is SNHLY, CDR2 FYNNEI. The CDR3 bases are TGTGCCAGCAGAAAACGGAGGGGGGAGGGCACTGAAGCTTTCTTT. It specifies CASRKRRGEGTEAFF.

About this clonotype: Germline and junction disagree at one end, which may indicate a read error. The rearrangement uses TRBV5-1 and TRBJ2-7, with 7 bases aligning to TRBD1. The CDR3 loop spans 14 amino acids. The V gene's germline CDR1 is SGHRS and CDR2 YFSETQ. CDR3 region: CASGPGTDTYGQYF. CDR3 nucleotide sequence: TGCGCCAGCGGACCCGGGACAGACACCTACGGGCAGTACTTC.

On this clonotype itself: The junction departs from germline at one end; a sequencing error may be responsible. The gene calls are TRBV7-8 and TRBJ2-5; 10 nucleotides align to TRBD2. The CDR3 runs 17 residues. In germline, CDR1 is SGHVS, CDR2 FQNEAQ. The CDR3 sequence: CVSSLGIPSGGQETQYF. DNA for the CDR3: TGTGTCAGCAGCTTAGGAATTCCTAGCGGGGGTCAAGAGACCCAGTACTTC.

With regard to this clonotype: One end of the junction does not line up with germline, which may come from a read error. CDR3 coding DNA: TGTGCCAGCAGCAGGGTCGGCGGAGATACGCGGTATTTT. Translating gives CASSRVGGDTRYF. The genes are TRBV27 and TRBJ2-3; a possible D gene is TRBD1 (5 bases). Germline-derived CDR1 and CDR2 are MNHEY and SMNVEV (reference sequence). CDR3 size: 13 residues.

In its sample, this clonotype was seen a few times. This chain uses TRBV5-1 with TRBJ2-7, with TRBD2 identical over 10 bases. The CDR3 extends over 15 amino acids. V was clipped by 3 bases and J by 3 bases; unmatched bases: 6. CDR1 and CDR2 (germline): SGHRS, YFSETQ. The DNA of the CDR3 is TGCGCCAGCAGCTGGTCCGGGACTAGCGTCTACGAGCAGTACTTC. Its protein is CASSWSGTSVYEQYF.

The sample holds a few counts of this clonotype. V gene TRBV9 combines with J gene TRBJ2-5; no reliable D call. Germline CDR1 SGDLS, CDR2 YYNGEE. CDR3 length equals 13 residues. V lost 1 base and J 7 bases, leaving 11 bases between the germline ends. This CDR3 is CASSVPEHGTQYF. DNA of the CDR3: TGTGCCAGCAGCGTACCCGAGCACGGGACCCAGTACTTC.

About this clonotype: This could be a read error, since a much larger clone is one nucleotide away. This chain joins TRBV29-1 and TRBJ2-5; 7 nucleotides match TRBD2. The CDR3 has 11 amino acids. Germline lookup yields CDR1 SQVTM and CDR2 ANQGSEA. The ends lost 8 bases at V and 7 bases at J; junction bases unmatched: 7. The CDR3 protein is CSSGPGGTQYF. In DNA form, the CDR3 reads TGCAGCTCAGGACCGGGGGGGACCCAGTACTTC.

V usage is TRBV3-1 and J usage is TRBJ1-6; D may be TRBD1 (6 bases). From germline, CDR1 is LGHDT and CDR2 YNNKEL (reference sequence). V was cut by 6 bases and J by 7 bases, with 13 bases left in between. The CDR3 covers 14 residues. CDR3 coding DNA: TGTGCCAGCAGGCGGGGGCAGATGAATTCACCCCTCCACTTT. This gives the protein CASRRGQMNSPLHF.